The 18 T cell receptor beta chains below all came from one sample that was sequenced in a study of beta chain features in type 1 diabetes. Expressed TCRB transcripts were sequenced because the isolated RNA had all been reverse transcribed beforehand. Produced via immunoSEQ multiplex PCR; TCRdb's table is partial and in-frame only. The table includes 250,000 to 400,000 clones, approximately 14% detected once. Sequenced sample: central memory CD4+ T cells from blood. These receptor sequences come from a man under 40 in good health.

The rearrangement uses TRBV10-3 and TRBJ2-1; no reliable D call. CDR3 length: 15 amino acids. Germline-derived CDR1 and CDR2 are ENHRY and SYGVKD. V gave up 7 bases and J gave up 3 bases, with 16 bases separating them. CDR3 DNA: TGTGCCATCAATGCTGAGCCCCTCGACTACAATGAGCAGTTCTTC. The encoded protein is CAINAEPLDYNEQFF.

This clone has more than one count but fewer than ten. The CDR3 region has the DNA TGTGCCAGCAGAACTAGGGGGTCGACATGGGCCAAAAACATTCAGTACTTC. Protein: CASRTRGSTWAKNIQYF. V is TRBV28 and J is TRBJ2-4; perhaps TRBD1 as D (6 bases). The CDR3 covers 17 residues. Germline V lookup: CDR1 MDHEN, CDR2 SYDVKM. Trimming left V 6 bases short and J 1 base short, with 19 bases between.

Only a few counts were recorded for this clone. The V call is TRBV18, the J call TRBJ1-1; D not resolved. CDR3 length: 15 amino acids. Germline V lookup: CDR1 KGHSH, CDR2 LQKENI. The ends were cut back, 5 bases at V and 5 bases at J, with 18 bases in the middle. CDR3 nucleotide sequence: TGTGCCAGCTCATCCGCGGGCCACGGTAGGACTGAAGCTTTCTTT. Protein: CASSSAGHGRTEAFF.

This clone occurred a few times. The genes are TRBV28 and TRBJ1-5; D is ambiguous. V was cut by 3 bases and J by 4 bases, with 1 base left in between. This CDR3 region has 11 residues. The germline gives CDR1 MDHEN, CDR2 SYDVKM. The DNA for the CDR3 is TGTGCCAGCAGTTTGAATCAGCCCCAGCATTTT. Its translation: CASSLNQPQHF.

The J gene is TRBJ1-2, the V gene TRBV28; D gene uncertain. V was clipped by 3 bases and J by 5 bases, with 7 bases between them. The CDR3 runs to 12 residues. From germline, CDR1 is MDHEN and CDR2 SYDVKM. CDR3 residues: CASSFQEYGYTF. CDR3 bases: TGTGCCAGCAGTTTTCAAGAGTATGGCTACACCTTC.

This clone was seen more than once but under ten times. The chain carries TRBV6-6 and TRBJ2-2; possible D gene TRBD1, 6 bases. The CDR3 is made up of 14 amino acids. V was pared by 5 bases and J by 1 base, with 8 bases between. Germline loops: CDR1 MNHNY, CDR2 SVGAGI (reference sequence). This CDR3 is CASSTGMNTGELFF. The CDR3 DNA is TGTGCCAGCAGTACAGGGATGAACACCGGGGAGCTGTTTTTT.

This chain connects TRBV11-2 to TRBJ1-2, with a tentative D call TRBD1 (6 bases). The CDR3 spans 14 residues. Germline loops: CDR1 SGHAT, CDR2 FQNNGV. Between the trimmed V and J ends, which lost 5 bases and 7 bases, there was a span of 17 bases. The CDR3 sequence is CASSRAGSGAGYTF. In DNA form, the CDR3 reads TGTGCCAGCAGCCGGGCGGGGTCAGGGGCTGGCTACACCTTC.

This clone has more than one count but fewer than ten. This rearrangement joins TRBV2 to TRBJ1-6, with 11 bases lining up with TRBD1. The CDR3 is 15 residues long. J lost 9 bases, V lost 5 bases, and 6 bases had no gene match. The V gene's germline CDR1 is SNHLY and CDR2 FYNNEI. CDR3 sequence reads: CASSPRTGGGSPLHF. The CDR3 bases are TGTGCCAGCAGTCCCAGGACAGGGGGCGGTTCACCCCTCCACTTT.

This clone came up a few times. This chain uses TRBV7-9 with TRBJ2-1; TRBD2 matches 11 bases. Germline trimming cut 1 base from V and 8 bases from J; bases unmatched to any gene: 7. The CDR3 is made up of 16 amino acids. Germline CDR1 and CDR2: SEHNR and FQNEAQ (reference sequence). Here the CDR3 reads CASSLGDSGGADEQFF. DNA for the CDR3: TGTGCCAGCAGCTTAGGAGATAGCGGGGGGGCTGATGAGCAGTTCTTC.

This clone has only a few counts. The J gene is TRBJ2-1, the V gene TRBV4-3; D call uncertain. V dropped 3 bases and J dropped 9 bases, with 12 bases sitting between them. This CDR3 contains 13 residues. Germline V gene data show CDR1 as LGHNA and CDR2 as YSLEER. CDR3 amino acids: CASSQELLGEQFF. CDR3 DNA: TGCGCCAGCAGCCAGGAGCTGCTAGGTGAGCAGTTCTTC.

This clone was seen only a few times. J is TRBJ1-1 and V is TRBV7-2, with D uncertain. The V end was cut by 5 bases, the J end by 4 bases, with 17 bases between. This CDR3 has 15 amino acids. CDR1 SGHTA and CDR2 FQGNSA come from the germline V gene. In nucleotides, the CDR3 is TGTGCCAGCAGCCAAGCCACAGCCCGGAGCACTGAAGCTTTCTTT. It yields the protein CASSQATARSTEAFF. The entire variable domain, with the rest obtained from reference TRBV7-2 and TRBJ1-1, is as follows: GAGVSQSPSNKVTEKGKDVELRCDPISGHTALYWYRQSLGQGLEFLIYFQGNSAPDKSGLPSDRFSAERTGGSVSTLTIQRTQQEDSAVYLCASSQATARSTEAFFGQGTRLTVV.

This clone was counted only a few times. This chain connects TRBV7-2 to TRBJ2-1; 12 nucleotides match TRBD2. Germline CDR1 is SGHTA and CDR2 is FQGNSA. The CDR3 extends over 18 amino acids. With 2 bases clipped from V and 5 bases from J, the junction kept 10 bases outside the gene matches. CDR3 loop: CASSLLVSRLAGDNEQFF. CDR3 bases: TGTGCCAGCAGCTTACTCGTCTCCAGACTAGCGGGAGACAATGAGCAGTTCTTC.

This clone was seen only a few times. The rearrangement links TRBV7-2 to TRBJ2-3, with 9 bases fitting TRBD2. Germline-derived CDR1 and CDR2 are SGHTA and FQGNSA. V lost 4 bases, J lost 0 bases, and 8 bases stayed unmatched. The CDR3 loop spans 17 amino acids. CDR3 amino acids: CASSYSGGPSSTDTQYF. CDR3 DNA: TGTGCCAGCAGCTATAGCGGGGGCCCCTCTAGCACAGATACGCAGTATTTT.

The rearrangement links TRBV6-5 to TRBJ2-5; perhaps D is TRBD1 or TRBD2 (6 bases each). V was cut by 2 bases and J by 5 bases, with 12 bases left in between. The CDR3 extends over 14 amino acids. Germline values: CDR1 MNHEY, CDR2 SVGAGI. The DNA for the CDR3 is TGTGCCAGCAGTTACGGGGGGCACAGGGAGACCCAGTACTTC. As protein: CASSYGGHRETQYF.

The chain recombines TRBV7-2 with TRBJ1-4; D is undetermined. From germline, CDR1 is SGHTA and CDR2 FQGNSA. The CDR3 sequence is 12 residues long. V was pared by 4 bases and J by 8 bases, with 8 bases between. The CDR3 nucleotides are TGTGCCAGCAGCTACGGTGGGGAAAAACTGTTTTTT. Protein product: CASSYGGEKLFF.

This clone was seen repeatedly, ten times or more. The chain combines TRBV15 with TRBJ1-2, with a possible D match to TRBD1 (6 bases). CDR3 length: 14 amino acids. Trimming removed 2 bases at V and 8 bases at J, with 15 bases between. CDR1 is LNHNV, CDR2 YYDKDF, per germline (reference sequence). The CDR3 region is CATSRRSTGRGYTF. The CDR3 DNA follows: TGTGCCACCAGCAGACGATCAACAGGGCGAGGCTACACCTTC.

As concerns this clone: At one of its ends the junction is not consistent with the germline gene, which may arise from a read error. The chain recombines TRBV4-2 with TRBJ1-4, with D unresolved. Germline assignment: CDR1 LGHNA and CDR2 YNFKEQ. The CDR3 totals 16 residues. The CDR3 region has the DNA TGTGCCAGCACCCAAGGTTGGGAAGCAACTAATGAAAAACTGTTTTTT. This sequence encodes CASTQGWEATNEKLFF.

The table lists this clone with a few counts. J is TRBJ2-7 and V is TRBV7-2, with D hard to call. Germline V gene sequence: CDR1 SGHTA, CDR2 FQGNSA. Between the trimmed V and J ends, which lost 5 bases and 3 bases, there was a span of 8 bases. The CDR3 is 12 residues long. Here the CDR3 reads CASSISGYEQYF. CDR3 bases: TGTGCCAGCAGCATTTCAGGCTACGAGCAGTACTTC.